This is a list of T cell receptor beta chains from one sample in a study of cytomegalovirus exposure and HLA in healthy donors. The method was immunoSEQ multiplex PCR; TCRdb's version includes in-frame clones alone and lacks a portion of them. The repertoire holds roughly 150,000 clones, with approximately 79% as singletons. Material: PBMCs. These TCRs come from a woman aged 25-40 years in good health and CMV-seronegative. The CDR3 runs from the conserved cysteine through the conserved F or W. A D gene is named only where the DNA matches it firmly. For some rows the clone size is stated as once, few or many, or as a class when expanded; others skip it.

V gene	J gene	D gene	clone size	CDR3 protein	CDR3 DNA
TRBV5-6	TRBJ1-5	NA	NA	CASSLRTAGRQPQHF	TGTGCCAGCAGCCTACGGACAGCTGGGCGTCAGCCCCAGCATTTT
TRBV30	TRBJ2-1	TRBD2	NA	CAWSVRAGAYNEQFF	TGTGCCTGGAGTGTACGCGCGGGGGCCTACAATGAGCAGTTCTTC
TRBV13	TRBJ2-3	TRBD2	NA	CASSLYSGGVTDTQYF	TGTGCCAGCAGCTTATATAGCGGGGGTGTCACAGATACGCAGTATTTT
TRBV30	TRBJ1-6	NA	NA	CAWMLGGGRDSPLHF	TGTGCCTGGATGCTCGGCGGCGGGCGAGATTCACCCCTCCACTTT
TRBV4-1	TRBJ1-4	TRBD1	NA	CASSQRQGAATNEKLFF	TGCGCCAGCAGCCAACGACAGGGGGCAGCAACTAATGAAAAACTGTTTTTT
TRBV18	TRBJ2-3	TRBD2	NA	CASSPIKRGSTDTQYF	TGTGCCAGCTCACCGATAAAGCGGGGGAGTACAGATACGCAGTATTTT
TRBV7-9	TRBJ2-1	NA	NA	CASSPGVNEQFF	TGTGCCAGCAGCCCCGGGGTCAATGAGCAGTTCTTC
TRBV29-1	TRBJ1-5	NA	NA	CSVEEARDNQPQHF	TGCAGCGTTGAAGAGGCCAGGGACAATCAGCCCCAGCATTTT
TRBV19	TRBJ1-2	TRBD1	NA	CASSAGTGGNYGYTF	TGTGCCAGTAGTGCCGGGACAGGGGGGAACTATGGCTACACCTTC
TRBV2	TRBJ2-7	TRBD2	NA	CASSTALAGGASYEQYF	TGTGCCAGCAGTACGGCCCTTGCGGGGGGGGCCTCCTACGAGCAGTACTTC
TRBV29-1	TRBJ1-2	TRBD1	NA	CSVGAWDRETYGYTF	TGCAGCGTCGGGGCGTGGGACAGAGAGACCTATGGCTACACCTTC
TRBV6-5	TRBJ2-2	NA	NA	CASRFWTESTGELFF	TGTGCCAGCAGATTCTGGACAGAATCCACCGGGGAGCTGTTTTTT
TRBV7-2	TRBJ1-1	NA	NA	CASSLPGWYSTEAFF	TGTGCCAGCAGCCTCCCGGGGTGGTACTCCACTGAAGCTTTCTTT
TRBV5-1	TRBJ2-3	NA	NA	CASSLFAGSTDTQYF	TGCGCCAGCAGCTTGTTCGCAGGGAGCACAGATACGCAGTATTTT
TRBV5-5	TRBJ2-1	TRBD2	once	CASSGGLAGGLGEQFF	TGTGCCAGCAGCGGGGGACTAGCGGGGGGGCTGGGTGAGCAGTTCTTC
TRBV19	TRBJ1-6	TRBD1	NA	CASSNLGQGVSPLHF	TGTGCCAGTTCTAACCTGGGACAGGGGGTTTCACCCCTCCACTTT
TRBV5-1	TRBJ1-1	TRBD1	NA	CASRRTGENTEAFF	TGCGCCAGCAGGAGGACAGGGGAGAACACTGAAGCTTTCTTT
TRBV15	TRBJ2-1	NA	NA	CATSRDQGGEQFF	TGTGCCACCAGCAGAGATCAGGGCGGTGAGCAGTTCTTC
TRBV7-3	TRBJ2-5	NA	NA	CASSLTLEETQYF	TGTGCCAGCAGCTTAACATTAGAAGAGACCCAGTACTTC
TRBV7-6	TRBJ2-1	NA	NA	CASSLSGGNYNEQFF	TGTGCCAGCAGCTTAAGTGGGGGGAACTACAATGAGCAGTTCTTC
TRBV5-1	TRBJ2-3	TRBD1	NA	CASSFTPGTGQNTQYF	TGCGCCAGCAGCTTTACCCCCGGGACAGGGCAAAATACGCAGTATTTT
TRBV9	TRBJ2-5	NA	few	CASSVSGGRETQYF	TGTGCCAGCAGCGTATCGGGGGGCCGAGAGACCCAGTACTTC
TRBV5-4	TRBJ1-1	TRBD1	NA	CASSVDRGPEAFF	TGTGCCAGCAGCGTCGACAGGGGCCCTGAAGCTTTCTTT
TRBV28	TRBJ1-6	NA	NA	CASSSNNSPLHF	TGTGCCAGCAGTTCAAATAATTCACCCCTCCACTTT
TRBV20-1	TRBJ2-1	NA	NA	CSAKPLNEQFF	TGCAGTGCCAAGCCTCTTAATGAGCAGTTCTTC
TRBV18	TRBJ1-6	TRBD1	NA	CASSPLQGAGSPLHF	TGTGCCAGCTCACCTCTACAGGGGGCCGGTTCACCCCTCCACTTT
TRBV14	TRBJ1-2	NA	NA	CASSPHWADTYGYTF	TGTGCCAGCAGCCCCCATTGGGCAGATACATATGGCTACACCTTC
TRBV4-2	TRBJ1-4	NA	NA	CASSQPEEKLFF	TGTGCCAGCAGCCAACCTGAGGAAAAACTGTTTTTT
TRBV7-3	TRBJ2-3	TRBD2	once	CASSGAGGQDTQYF	TGTGCCAGCAGCGGAGCGGGGGGGCAAGATACGCAGTATTTT
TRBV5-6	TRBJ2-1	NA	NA	CASSAYSGNEQFF	TGTGCCAGCAGCGCCTACAGCGGCAATGAGCAGTTCTTC
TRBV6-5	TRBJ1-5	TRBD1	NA	CASSPGTGNNQPQHF	TGTGCCAGCAGCCCAGGGACAGGGAACAATCAGCCCCAGCATTTT
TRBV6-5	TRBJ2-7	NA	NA	CASSYTSGTSYEQYF	TGTGCCAGCAGTTATACCTCCGGGACATCCTACGAGCAGTACTTC
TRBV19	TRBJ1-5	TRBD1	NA	CASSMGQGRASQPQHF	TGTGCCAGTAGTATGGGACAGGGGCGCGCTAGCCAGCCCCAGCATTTT
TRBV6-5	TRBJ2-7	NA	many	CASKVDNSYEQYF	TGTGCCAGCAAGGTAGACAACTCCTACGAGCAGTACTTC
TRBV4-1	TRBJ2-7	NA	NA	CASSQDLLPLGEQYF	TGCGCCAGCAGCCAAGATCTACTACCCCTAGGAGAGCAGTACTTC
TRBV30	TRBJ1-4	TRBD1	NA	CAWSWGQTNEKLFF	TGTGCCTGGAGTTGGGGACAGACTAATGAAAAACTGTTTTTT
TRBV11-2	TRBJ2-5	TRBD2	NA	CASSLGGGRETQYF	TGTGCCAGCAGCTTAGGGGGGGGGAGGGAGACCCAGTACTTC
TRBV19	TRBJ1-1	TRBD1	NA	CASRRDSVNTEAFF	TGTGCCAGTAGGCGGGACAGTGTGAACACTGAAGCTTTCTTT
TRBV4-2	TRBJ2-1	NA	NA	CASSQDLDGADEQFF	TGTGCCAGCAGCCAAGATTTAGACGGCGCGGATGAGCAGTTCTTC
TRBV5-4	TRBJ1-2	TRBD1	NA	CASSFRDRVNYGYTF	TGTGCCAGCAGTTTCCGGGACAGGGTCAACTATGGCTACACCTTC
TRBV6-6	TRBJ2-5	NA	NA	CASSYDEYQETQYF	TGTGCCAGCAGTTACGATGAGTACCAAGAGACCCAGTACTTC
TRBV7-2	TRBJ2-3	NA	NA	CASSLPRGTDTQYF	TGTGCCAGCAGCTTGCCCAGAGGGACAGATACGCAGTATTTT
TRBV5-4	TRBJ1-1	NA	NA	CASSRNRLLINTEAFF	TGTGCCAGCAGCCGGAACAGGCTCCTGATAAACACTGAAGCTTTCTTT
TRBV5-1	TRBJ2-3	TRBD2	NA	CASSLLSGAGADTQYF	TGCGCCAGCAGCTTGCTAAGCGGGGCGGGGGCAGATACGCAGTATTTT
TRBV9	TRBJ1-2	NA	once	CASSVGGRVDYGYTF	TGTGCCAGCAGCGTAGGTGGGAGGGTGGACTATGGCTACACCTTC
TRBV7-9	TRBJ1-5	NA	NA	CASSRGGGAPNQPQHF	TGTGCCAGCAGCCGAGGCGGGGGGGCGCCGAATCAGCCCCAGCATTTT
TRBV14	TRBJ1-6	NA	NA	CASSQDLVASHNSPLHF	TGTGCCAGCAGCCAAGATCTTGTCGCGAGCCATAATTCACCCCTCCACTTT
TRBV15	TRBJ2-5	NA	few	CATSRAGSQETQYF	TGTGCCACCAGCAGGGCAGGGTCCCAAGAGACCCAGTACTTC
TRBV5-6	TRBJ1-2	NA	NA	CASSSHWTANYGYTF	TGTGCCAGCAGCTCCCACTGGACAGCGAACTATGGCTACACCTTC
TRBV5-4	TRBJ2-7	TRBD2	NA	CAFGRGGYEQYF	TGTGCCTTCGGACGGGGGGGCTACGAGCAGTACTTC
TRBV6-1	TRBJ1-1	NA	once	CASSELTGIAEAFF	TGTGCCAGCAGTGAACTCACAGGGATCGCTGAAGCTTTCTTT
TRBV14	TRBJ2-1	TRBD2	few	CASRLTSGGIPAYNEQFF	TGTGCCAGCAGACTGACTAGCGGGGGTATACCGGCCTACAATGAGCAGTTCTTC
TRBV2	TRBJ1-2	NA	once	CASSEGLLLYGYTF	TGTGCCAGCAGTGAAGGACTTTTACTATATGGCTACACCTTC
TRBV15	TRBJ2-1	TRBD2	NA	CATSSVREGNEQFF	TGTGCCACCAGCAGTGTTCGGGAGGGCAATGAGCAGTTCTTC
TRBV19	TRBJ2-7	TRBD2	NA	CASSPRDYYYEQYF	TGTGCCAGTAGTCCAAGGGACTACTACTACGAGCAGTACTTC